The 15 T cell receptor beta chains presented below share a single source sample, sequenced in a study of lymphopenia after photon versus proton radiotherapy. The table came from immunoSEQ multiplex PCR; TCRdb's copy has only in-frame clones and leaves some out. The sample records roughly 30,000 clones, 80% to 90% being singletons. Sequenced material: peripheral blood, taken from a patient treated with proton-based radiotherapy. The receptors were gathered from a woman in her sixties or seventies with cholangiocarcinoma. Some clones in this sample may be carry-over from other donors' samples.

In its sample, this clone was seen once. J is TRBJ1-4 and V is TRBV7-6; no reliable D call. This CDR3 comprises 14 residues. Germline CDR1 reads SGHVS; CDR2 reads FNYEAQ. V was pared by 5 bases and J by 4 bases, with 11 bases between. CDR3 bases: TGTGCCAGCAGCCCACGGGCCAGTAATGAAAAACTGTTTTTT. Amino acid sequence: CASSPRASNEKLFF.

This chain joins TRBV30 and TRBJ2-7; TRBD1 or TRBD2 may be the D gene (5 bases each). Trimming pared 5 bases from V and 0 bases from J, leaving 14 bases between. Germline CDR1 GTSNPN, CDR2 SVGIG (reference sequence). The CDR3 consists of 14 residues. The CDR3 DNA reads TGTGCCTGGCGGCAAAGTGGGGGCTCCTACGAGCAGTACTTC. As protein: CAWRQSGGSYEQYF.

The J gene is TRBJ1-2, the V gene TRBV6-1, with D unresolved. The V end was cut by 4 bases, the J end by 2 bases, with 11 bases between. This CDR3 has 14 residues. Germline loops: CDR1 MNHNS, CDR2 SASEGT. In DNA, the CDR3 is TGTGCCAGCAGTGGGCGGACGGGCAACTATGGCTACACCTTC. Residues: CASSGRTGNYGYTF.

The V call is TRBV9, the J call TRBJ2-1; 16 nucleotides line up with TRBD2. This CDR3 has 20 amino acids. The V and J ends lost 4 bases and 0 bases, in that order; junction bases with no gene match: 10. Germline loops: CDR1 SGDLS, CDR2 YYNGEE. The CDR3 protein is CASSFSGTSGRASSYNEQFF. CDR3 in DNA: TGTGCCAGCAGCTTTTCCGGGACTAGCGGGAGGGCGAGCTCCTACAATGAGCAGTTCTTC.

The V gene is TRBV5-1, the J gene TRBJ2-3; 12 bases line up with TRBD1. The CDR3 covers 15 residues. The V gene's germline CDR1 is SGHRS and CDR2 YFSETQ. The V segment lost 4 bases and the J segment 4 bases; nucleotides outside the gene matches: 4. The chain's CDR3 is CASSKGQGAPDTQYF. In DNA, the CDR3 is TGCGCCAGCAGCAAGGGACAGGGGGCCCCAGATACGCAGTATTTT. Drawing the rest from reference TRBV5-1 and TRBJ2-3, the complete variable domain is KAGVTQTPRYLIKTRGQQVTLSCSPISGHRSVSWYQQTPGQGLQFLFEYFSETQRNKGNFPGRFSGRQFSNSRSEMNVSTLELGDSALYLCASSKGQGAPDTQYFGPGTRLTVL.

CDR3 bases: TGTGCCAGCAGCCCACAGGGGGCTGGATATGGCTACACCTTC. It is translated as CASSPQGAGYGYTF. The chain carries TRBV25-1 and TRBJ1-2; 9 bases are shared with TRBD1. The J segment lost 5 bases and the V segment lost 6 bases, leaving 7 bases of the junction unmatched. The CDR3 is 14 residues long. CDR1 MGHDK and CDR2 SYGVNS come from the germline V gene.

The V call is TRBV27, the J call TRBJ2-2; TRBD1 matches 7 bases. V gave up 7 bases and J gave up 3 bases; unmatched junction bases: 14. Germline V lookup: CDR1 MNHEY, CDR2 SMNVEV (reference sequence). The CDR3 consists of 17 residues. CDR3 residues: CASTTLRQGVYTGELFF. The CDR3 nucleotides read TGTGCCAGCACTACCCTGAGGCAGGGGGTTTACACCGGGGAGCTGTTTTTT.

In this sample, this clone is medium-sized. V and J are TRBV4-3 and TRBJ2-3; TRBD2 matches at 13 bases. The V segment lost 4 bases and the J segment 4 bases; nucleotides outside the gene matches: 8. CDR3 length: 17 residues. Germline assignment: CDR1 LGHNA and CDR2 YSLEER. The CDR3 nucleotides are TGCGCCAGCAGCCCTGGACTAGCGGGAGAGGTTGCAGATACGCAGTATTTT. Translation: CASSPGLAGEVADTQYF.

The rearrangement links TRBV7-2 to TRBJ2-3, with D perhaps TRBD2 (6 bases). This CDR3 contains 18 residues. The ends were cut back, 1 base at V and 5 bases at J, with 22 bases in the middle. Germline V gene lookup returns CDR1 SGHTA and CDR2 FQGNSA. CDR3 coding DNA: TGTGCCAGCAGCTTAGGTACCCTGGCGGACGAGGAGGGAGATACGCAGTATTTT. Protein product: CASSLGTLADEEGDTQYF.

This clone was counted once. The chain joins TRBV29-1 to TRBJ2-5; 8 nucleotides agree with TRBD2. V lost 3 bases and J lost 2; bases outside the gene matches: 5. The germline V gene encodes CDR1 SQVTM and CDR2 ANQGSEA. The CDR3 loop spans 14 amino acids. The CDR3 bases are TGCAGCGTTGAGGGGACTAGTTGGCAAGAGACCCAGTACTTC. Residues: CSVEGTSWQETQYF.

The chain carries TRBV7-8 and TRBJ2-1; 7 bases match TRBD2. There are 18 residues in the CDR3. V dropped 5 bases and J dropped 2; count of bases not matched to a gene: 15. CDR1 and CDR2 (germline): SGHVS, FQNEAQ. The CDR3 loop is CASSLSGLRGGTYNEQFF. The CDR3 DNA sequence: TGTGCCAGCAGCCTTAGTGGCCTTCGCGGGGGTACCTACAATGAGCAGTTCTTC.

The chain carries TRBV18 and TRBJ1-4; possible D gene TRBD1, 5 bases. There are 16 residues in the CDR3. Trimming took 4 bases from V and 7 from J, leaving 19 bases between them. Germline V gene data show CDR1 as KGHSH and CDR2 as LQKENI. The CDR3 protein is CASSQRPLTGGEKLFF. For the CDR3, the DNA is TGTGCCAGCTCACAACGCCCCCTTACCGGGGGTGAAAAACTGTTTTTT.

V is TRBV5-6 and J is TRBJ2-5, with D unclear. Per the germline V gene, CDR1 is SGHDT and CDR2 is YYEEEE. V was shortened by 4 bases and J by 5 bases, with 12 bases between the two germline ends. This CDR3 comprises 13 residues. CDR3 loop: CASSLTGLETQYF. In DNA, the CDR3 is TGTGCCAGCAGCCTGACTGGCTTGGAGACCCAGTACTTC. The whole variable domain, remainder taken from reference TRBV5-6 and TRBJ2-5, is DAGVTQSPTHLIKTRGQQVTLRCSPKSGHDTVSWYQQALGQGPQFIFQYYEEEERQRGNFPDRFSGHQFPNYSSELNVNALLLGDSALYLCASSLTGLETQYFGPGTRLLVL.

The chain links TRBV6-5 to TRBJ1-5; the D gene is possibly TRBD1 (6 bases). In germline, CDR1 is MNHEY, CDR2 SVGAGI. Trimming took 7 bases from V and 0 from J, leaving 13 bases between them. The CDR3 totals 15 residues. The CDR3 region has the DNA TGTGCCAGCACAATAGACAGGCATAGCAATCAGCCCCAGCATTTT. Translated, it gives CASTIDRHSNQPQHF.

Note on this clone: One junction end disagrees with the germline gene, perhaps due to a read error. The chain uses TRBV7-2 and TRBJ1-1, with D unresolved. The V gene's germline CDR1 is SGHTA and CDR2 FQGNSA. This CDR3 contains 11 residues. CDR3 sequence reads: CASSDRIRVVF. The CDR3 DNA sequence: TGTGCCAGCAGCGATCGGATTAGGGTAGTATTT.